This paragraph reports one T cell receptor (beta chain). No antigen is known for it. The CDR3 runs 15 residues. Germline V gives CDR1 MNHNS, CDR2 SASEGT. After removal of 7 bases from V and 5 bases from J, the junction contained 8 bases not matched to a gene. The sample originates from a study of cytomegalovirus exposure and HLA in healthy donors. Study summary: Earlier, approximately 190 million T cells were analyzed, and approximately 110 million unique TCR beta sequences were found among them. The Caucasian-associated ancestry cluster contained about 80% of the approximately 400 genotyped donors. Overall study results and limits: In the analysis, some V segments, TRBV6-2 and TRBV6-3 included, were excluded as indistinguishable.

A multiplex PCR was run with 60 Vbeta primers and 13 Jbeta primers. As handled by the study authors: In a later analysis, of tens of millions of unique beta chains, 9 million to 11 million appeared in at least two donors. Using immunoSEQ multiplex PCR, the repertoire was profiled, and TCRdb retains in-frame clones only, with some absent. Clonal size and the V and J genes are those of that table, whereas D and trimming came from the DNA. The sample data list 110,000 to 150,000 clones. This chain links TRBV6-1 with TRBJ2-2, with TRBD2 matching over 9 bases. The sample consisted of PBMCs. This receptor was identified in a woman younger than 35 in good health and CMV-seronegative. The CDR3 reads CASTETSGETGELFF. The CDR3 DNA is TGTGCCAGCACCGAGACTAGCGGAGAGACCGGGGAGCTGTTTTTT.